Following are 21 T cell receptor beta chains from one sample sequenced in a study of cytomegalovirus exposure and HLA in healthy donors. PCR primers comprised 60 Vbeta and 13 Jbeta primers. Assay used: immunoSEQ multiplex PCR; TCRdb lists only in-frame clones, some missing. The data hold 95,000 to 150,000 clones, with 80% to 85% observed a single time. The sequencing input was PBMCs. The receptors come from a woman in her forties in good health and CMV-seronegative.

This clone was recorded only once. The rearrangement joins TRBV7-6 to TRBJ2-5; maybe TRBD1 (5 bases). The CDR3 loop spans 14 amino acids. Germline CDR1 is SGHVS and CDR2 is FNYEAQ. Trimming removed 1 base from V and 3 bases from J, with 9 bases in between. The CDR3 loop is CASSLEGKEETQYF. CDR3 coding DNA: TGTGCCAGCAGCTTAGAGGGGAAGGAAGAGACCCAGTACTTC.

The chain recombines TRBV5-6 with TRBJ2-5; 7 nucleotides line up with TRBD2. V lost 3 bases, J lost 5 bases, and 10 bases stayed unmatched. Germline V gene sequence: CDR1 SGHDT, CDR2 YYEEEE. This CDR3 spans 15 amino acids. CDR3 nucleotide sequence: TGTGCCAGCAGCTCCGGACTAGGCGGTTGGGAGACCCAGTACTTC. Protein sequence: CASSSGLGGWETQYF.

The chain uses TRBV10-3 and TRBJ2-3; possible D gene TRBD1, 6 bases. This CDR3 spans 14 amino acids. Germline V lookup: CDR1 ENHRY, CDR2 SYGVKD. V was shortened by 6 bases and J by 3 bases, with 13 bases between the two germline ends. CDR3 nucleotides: TGTGCCATCAGGAAACAGGGAGTGACAGATACGCAGTATTTT. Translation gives CAIRKQGVTDTQYF.

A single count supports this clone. Written as DNA, the CDR3 is TGCAGCGCACGCATGGGGCGGGAAGCTTTCTTT. Amino acids: CSARMGREAFF. This chain joins TRBV29-1 and TRBJ1-1, with D possibly being TRBD1 (5 bases). Germline lookup yields CDR1 SQVTM and CDR2 ANQGSEA. CDR3 size: 11 residues. V lost 7 bases to trimming and J lost 8 bases, with 14 bases between them.

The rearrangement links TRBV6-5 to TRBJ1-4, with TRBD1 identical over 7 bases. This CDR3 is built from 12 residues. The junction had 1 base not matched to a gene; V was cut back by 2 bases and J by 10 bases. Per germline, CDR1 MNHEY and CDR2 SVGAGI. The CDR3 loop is CASSYQGGKLFF. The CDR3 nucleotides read TGTGCCAGCAGTTACCAGGGGGGAAAACTGTTTTTT.

CDR3 in amino acids: CASRAGGRTEAFF. CDR3 nucleotide sequence: TGTGCCAGCAGGGCAGGGGGCCGGACTGAAGCTTTCTTT. The gene calls are TRBV6-6 and TRBJ1-1; 8 bases match TRBD1. Germline-derived CDR1 and CDR2 are MNHNY and SVGAGI (reference sequence). After removal of 6 bases from V and 5 bases from J, the junction contained 5 bases not matched to a gene. There are 13 residues in the CDR3.

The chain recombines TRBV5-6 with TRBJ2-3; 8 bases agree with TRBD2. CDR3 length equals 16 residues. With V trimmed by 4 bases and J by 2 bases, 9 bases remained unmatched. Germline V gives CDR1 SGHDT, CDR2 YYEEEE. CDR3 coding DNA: TGTGCCAGCAGCCGTAGCGGGGAGGGGAACACAGATACGCAGTATTTT. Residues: CASSRSGEGNTDTQYF. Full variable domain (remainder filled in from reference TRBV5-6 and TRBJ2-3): DAGVTQSPTHLIKTRGQQVTLRCSPKSGHDTVSWYQQALGQGPQFIFQYYEEEERQRGNFPDRFSGHQFPNYSSELNVNALLLGDSALYLCASSRSGEGNTDTQYFGPGTRLTVL.

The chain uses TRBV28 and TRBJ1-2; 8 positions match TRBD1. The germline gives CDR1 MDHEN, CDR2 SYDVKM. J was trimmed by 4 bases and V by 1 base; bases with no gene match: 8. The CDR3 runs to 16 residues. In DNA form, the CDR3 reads TGTGCCAGCAGTTTATCCGGGACAGGCGACCTCTATGGCTACACCTTC. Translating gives CASSLSGTGDLYGYTF.

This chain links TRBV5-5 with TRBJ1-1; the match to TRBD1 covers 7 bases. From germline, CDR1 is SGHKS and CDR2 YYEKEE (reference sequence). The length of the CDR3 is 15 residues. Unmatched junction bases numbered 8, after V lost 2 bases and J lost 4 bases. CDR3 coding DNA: TGTGCCAGCAGCTTCCTCACAGGGGTCAGCACTGAAGCTTTCTTT. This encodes CASSFLTGVSTEAFF.

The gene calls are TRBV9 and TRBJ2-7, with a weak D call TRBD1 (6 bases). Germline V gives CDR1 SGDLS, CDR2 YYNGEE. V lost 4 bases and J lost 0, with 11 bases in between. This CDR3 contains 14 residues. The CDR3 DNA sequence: TGTGCCAGCAGCTCAGGGGCCGGCTCCTACGAGCAGTACTTC. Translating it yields CASSSGAGSYEQYF.

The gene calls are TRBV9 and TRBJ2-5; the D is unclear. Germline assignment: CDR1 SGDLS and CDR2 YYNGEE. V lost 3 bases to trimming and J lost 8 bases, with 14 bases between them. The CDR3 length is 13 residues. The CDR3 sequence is CASSEPSSLTQYF. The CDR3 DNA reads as TGTGCCAGCAGCGAGCCCTCTAGTTTAACCCAGTACTTC.

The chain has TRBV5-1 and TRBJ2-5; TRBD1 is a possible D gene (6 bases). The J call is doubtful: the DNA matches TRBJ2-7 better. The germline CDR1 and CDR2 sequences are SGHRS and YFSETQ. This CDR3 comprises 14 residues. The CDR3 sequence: CASSSGAIPYEQYF. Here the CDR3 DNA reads TGCGCCAGCAGTTCAGGGGCGATACCCTACGAGCAGTACTTC.

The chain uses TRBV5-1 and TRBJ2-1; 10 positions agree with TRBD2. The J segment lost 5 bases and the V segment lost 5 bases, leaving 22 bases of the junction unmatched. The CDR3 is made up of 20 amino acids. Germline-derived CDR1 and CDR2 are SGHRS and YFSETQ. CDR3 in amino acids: CASSPYISGRAQNRHNEQFF. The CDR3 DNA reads TGCGCCAGCAGTCCTTACATCAGCGGGAGGGCCCAGAATCGCCACAATGAGCAGTTCTTC.

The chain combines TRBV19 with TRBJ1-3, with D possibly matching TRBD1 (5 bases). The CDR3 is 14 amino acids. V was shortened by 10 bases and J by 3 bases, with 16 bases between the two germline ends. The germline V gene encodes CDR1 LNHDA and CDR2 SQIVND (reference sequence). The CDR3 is CATHRGGYGNTIYF. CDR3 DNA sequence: TGTGCCACCCACCGGGGGGGTTATGGAAACACCATATATTTT.

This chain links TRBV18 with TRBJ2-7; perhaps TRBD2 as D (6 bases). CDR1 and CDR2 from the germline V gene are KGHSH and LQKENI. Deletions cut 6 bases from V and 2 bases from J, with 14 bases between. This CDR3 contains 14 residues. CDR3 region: CASSKPGDAYEQYF. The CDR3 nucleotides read TGTGCCAGCTCCAAACCGGGGGACGCCTACGAGCAGTACTTC.

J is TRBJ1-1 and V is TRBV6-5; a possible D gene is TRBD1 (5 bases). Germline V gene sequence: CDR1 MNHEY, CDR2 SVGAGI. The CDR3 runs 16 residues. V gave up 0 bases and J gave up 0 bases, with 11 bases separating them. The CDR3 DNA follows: TGTGCCAGCAGTTACTCCCCTGCAGGGATGAACACTGAAGCTTTCTTT. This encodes CASSYSPAGMNTEAFF.

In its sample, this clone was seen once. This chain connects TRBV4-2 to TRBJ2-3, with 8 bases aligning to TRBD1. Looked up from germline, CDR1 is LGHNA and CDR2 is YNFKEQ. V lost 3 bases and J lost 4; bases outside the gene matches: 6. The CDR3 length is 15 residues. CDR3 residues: CASSQGGQGSDTQYF. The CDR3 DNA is TGTGCCAGCAGCCAGGGCGGACAGGGTTCAGATACGCAGTATTTT.

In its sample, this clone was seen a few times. CDR3 DNA sequence: TGTGCCAGCAGCCAAGGACTAGCAGGAGATACGCAGTATTTT. Its translation: CASSQGLAGDTQYF. The chain joins TRBV6-5 to TRBJ2-3; 8 nucleotides align to TRBD2. The CDR3 covers 14 residues. Unmatched junction bases numbered 7, after V lost 6 bases and J lost 5 bases. Germline V gene sequence: CDR1 MNHEY, CDR2 SVGAGI.

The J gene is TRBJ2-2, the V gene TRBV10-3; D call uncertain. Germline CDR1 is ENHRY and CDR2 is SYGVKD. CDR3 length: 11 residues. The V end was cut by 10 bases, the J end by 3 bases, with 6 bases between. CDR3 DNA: TGTGCCACACTGGACACCGGGGAGCTGTTTTTT. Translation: CATLDTGELFF.

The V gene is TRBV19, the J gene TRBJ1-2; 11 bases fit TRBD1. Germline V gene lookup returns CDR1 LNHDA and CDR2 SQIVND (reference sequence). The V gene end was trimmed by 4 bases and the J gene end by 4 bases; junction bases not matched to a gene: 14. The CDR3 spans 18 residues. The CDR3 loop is CASSSLWTGGVPSYGYTF. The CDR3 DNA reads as TGTGCCAGTAGTAGCCTGTGGACAGGGGGCGTCCCCTCCTATGGCTACACCTTC.

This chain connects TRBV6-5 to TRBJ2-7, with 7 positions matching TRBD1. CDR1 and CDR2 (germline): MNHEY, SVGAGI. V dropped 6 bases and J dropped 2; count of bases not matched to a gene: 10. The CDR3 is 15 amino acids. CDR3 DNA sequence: TGTGCCAGCAGCCCGACATTGACAGGGCCCTACGAGCAGTACTTC. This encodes CASSPTLTGPYEQYF.